Listed below are T cell receptor beta chains from one sample, sequenced in a study of post-analysis software for immune sequencing data. TCRdb reanalysed the PCR reads using MiXCR and keeps one entry per CDR3 protein. The sample lists 600,000 to 750,000 distinct CDR3 sequences; over 45% were seen once. Sequencing input: blood. These receptors all come from a girl aged 2 to 9 with multiple sclerosis. Each CDR3 is given with its conserved first and last residue. The D gene is left open where the match is weak. Not all rows give a size; the values are once, few, many and, for expanded clones, a class.

j_call	v_call	clone_size	d_call	cdr3_nt	cdr3_aa
TRBJ2-7	TRBV5-1	NA	TRBD1	TGCGCCAGCAGCTTATGGCCTAGGGACAGTCAACCCTCCGACGAGCAGTACTTC	CASSLWPRDSQPSDEQYF
TRBJ2-7	TRBV12-3/TRBV12-4	NA	TRBD2	TGTGCCAGCCGTCCTAGCGGACCTTCCTACGAGCAGTACTTC	CASRPSGPSYEQYF
TRBJ1-2	TRBV7-9	NA	NA	TGTGCCAGCAGAGATAACGGGGCCCAGAGCTATGGCTACACCTTC	CASRDNGAQSYGYTF
TRBJ2-3	TRBV7-2	NA	NA	TGTGCCAGCAGCAACCGGGACTTCACAGATACGCAGTATTTT	CASSNRDFTDTQYF
TRBJ1-1	TRBV9	NA	NA	TGTGCCAGCAGCGTGGGACATACGAACACTGAAGCTTTCTTT	CASSVGHTNTEAFF
TRBJ2-1	TRBV20-1	NA	TRBD2	TGCAGTGCTAGAGTGGCTAGCGGGGGTACCCTGTACAATGAGCAGTTCTTC	CSARVASGGTLYNEQFF
TRBJ2-3	TRBV29-1	NA	NA	TGCAGCGTTAAAATGACAGCTAGCACAGATACGCAGTATTTT	CSVKMTASTDTQYF
TRBJ2-1	TRBV7-9	NA	TRBD2	TGTGCCAGCAGCGCCCGAGGCGGACTAGCGTCTCAGGAGCAGTTCTTC	CASSARGGLASQEQFF
TRBJ2-7	TRBV29-1	NA	NA	TGCAGCGTTGAAGGGGACGCCTACGAGCAGTACTTC	CSVEGDAYEQYF
TRBJ2-3	TRBV29-1	NA	NA	TGCAGCGTCCCCAAATGGGACGGAACGCAGTATTTT	CSVPKWDGTQYF
TRBJ2-1	TRBV20-1	few	TRBD2	TGCAGGAAGAGCGGGAGTCTCGACAATGAGCAGTTCTTC	CRKSGSLDNEQFF
TRBJ2-1	TRBV28	NA	TRBD1	TGTGCCAGCAGTGTTATGGACAGGGTGATAGATAATGAGCAGTTCTTC	CASSVMDRVIDNEQFF
TRBJ1-1	TRBV20-1	NA	TRBD1	TGCAGTGCTAGATATGGACAGGGTGGGGACACTGAAGCTTTCTTT	CSARYGQGGDTEAFF
TRBJ2-2	TRBV4-2	once	TRBD1	TGTGCCAGCAGCCGAAAAAACAGGGGAAACACCGGGGAGCTGTTTTTT	CASSRKNRGNTGELFF
TRBJ2-3	TRBV2	NA	NA	TGTGCCAGCGGGGGCAGGGAAGGCACAGATACGCAGTATTTT	CASGGREGTDTQYF
TRBJ2-7	TRBV10-3	many	NA	TGTGCCATCAGTGATATAGAGGAAACGGCAGTCTACGAGCAGTACTTC	CAISDIEETAVYEQYF
TRBJ2-6	TRBV5-1	few	TRBD1	TGCGCCAGCAGCTGGTCCGGGACAGAGTCTGGGGCCAACGTCCTGACTTTC	CASSWSGTESGANVLTF
TRBJ2-3	TRBV20-1	NA	NA	TGCAGTGCTAGCCCAAACGTCAGGGGAGATACGCAGTATTTT	CSASPNVRGDTQYF
TRBJ2-7	TRBV9	NA	NA	TGTGCCAGCAGCAGTGGGGGGCGCGTTCACGAGCAGTACTTC	CASSSGGRVHEQYF
TRBJ2-1	TRBV13	NA	TRBD2	TGTGCCACTTCCCTAGCGGGGCCAAACAATGAGCAGTTCTTC	CATSLAGPNNEQFF
TRBJ2-1	TRBV12-3/TRBV12-4	NA	NA	TGTGCCAGCAAGTTGGGGGGGCGGGGGAGTTACAATGAGCAGTTCTTC	CASKLGGRGSYNEQFF
TRBJ2-3	TRBV7-2	few	TRBD2	TGTGCCAGCAGCTTAGCACGCGGGGGTTTGGTGTATTTT	CASSLARGGLVYF
TRBJ1-1	TRBV10-3	NA	NA	TGTGCCATCAGTGAGGAGATAGGGACTAACACTGAAGCTTTCTTT	CAISEEIGTNTEAFF
TRBJ2-1	TRBV6-1	NA	NA	TGTGCCAGCAGTGAAGTGGGAGTTCAGGACAATGAGCAGTTCTTC	CASSEVGVQDNEQFF
TRBJ2-1	TRBV5-1	NA	NA	TGCGCCAGCAGCTTGGAAGGGGGGTCCTACTCCTACAATGAGCAGTTCTTC	CASSLEGGSYSYNEQFF